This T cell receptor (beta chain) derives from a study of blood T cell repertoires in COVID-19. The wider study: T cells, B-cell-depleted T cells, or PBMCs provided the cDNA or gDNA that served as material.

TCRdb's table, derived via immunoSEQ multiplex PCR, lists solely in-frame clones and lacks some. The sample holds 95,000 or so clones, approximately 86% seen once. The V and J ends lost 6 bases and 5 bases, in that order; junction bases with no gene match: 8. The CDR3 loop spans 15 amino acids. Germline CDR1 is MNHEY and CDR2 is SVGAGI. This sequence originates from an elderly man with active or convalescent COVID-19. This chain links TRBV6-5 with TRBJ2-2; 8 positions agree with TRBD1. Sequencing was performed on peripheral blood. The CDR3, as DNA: TGTGCCAGCAGCCCACAGGGGGTGGTGACCGGGGAGCTGTTTTTT. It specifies CASSPQGVVTGELFF.